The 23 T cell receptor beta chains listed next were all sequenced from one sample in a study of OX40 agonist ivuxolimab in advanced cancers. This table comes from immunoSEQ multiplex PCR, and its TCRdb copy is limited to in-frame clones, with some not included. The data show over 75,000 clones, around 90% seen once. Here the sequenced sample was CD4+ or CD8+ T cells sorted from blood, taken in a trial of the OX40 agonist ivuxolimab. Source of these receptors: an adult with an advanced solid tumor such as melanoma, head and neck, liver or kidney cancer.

The CDR3 DNA reads as TGTGCCAGCAGCTACTTCTCCTACGAGCAGTACTTC. Encoded protein: CASSYFSYEQYF. The V call is TRBV7-2, the J call TRBJ2-7; D gene unclear. The CDR3 sequence is 12 residues long. CDR1 SGHTA and CDR2 FQGNSA come from the germline V gene. Trimming left V 4 bases short and J 0 bases short, with 4 bases between.

The CDR3 DNA follows: TGTGCCAGCAGTAGGACAGGGAGCCACGAGCAGTACTTC. Residues: CASSRTGSHEQYF. This chain uses TRBV6-5 with TRBJ2-7; 8 bases are a match to TRBD1. After removal of 5 bases from V and 5 bases from J, the junction contained 5 bases not matched to a gene. The germline V gene encodes CDR1 MNHEY and CDR2 SVGAGI. The CDR3 loop spans 13 amino acids.

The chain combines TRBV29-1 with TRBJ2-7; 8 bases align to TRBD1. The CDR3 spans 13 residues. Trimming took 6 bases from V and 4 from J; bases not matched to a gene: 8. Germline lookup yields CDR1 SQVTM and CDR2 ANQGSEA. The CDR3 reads CSVQTGDIYEQYF. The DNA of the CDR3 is TGCAGCGTCCAGACAGGGGATATATACGAGCAGTACTTC.

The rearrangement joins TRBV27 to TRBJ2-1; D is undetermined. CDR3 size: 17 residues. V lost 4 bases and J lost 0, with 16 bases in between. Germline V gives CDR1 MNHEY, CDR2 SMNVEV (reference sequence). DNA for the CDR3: TGTGCCAGCAGTTATCGTCCTCTCGGGTCCTCCTACAATGAGCAGTTCTTC. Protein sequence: CASSYRPLGSSYNEQFF.

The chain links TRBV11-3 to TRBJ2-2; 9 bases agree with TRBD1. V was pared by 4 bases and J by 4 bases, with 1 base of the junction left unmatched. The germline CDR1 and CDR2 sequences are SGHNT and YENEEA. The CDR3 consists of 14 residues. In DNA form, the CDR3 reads TGTGCCAGCAGCTCGACAGGGGGCACCGGGGAGCTGTTTTTT. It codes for CASSSTGGTGELFF.

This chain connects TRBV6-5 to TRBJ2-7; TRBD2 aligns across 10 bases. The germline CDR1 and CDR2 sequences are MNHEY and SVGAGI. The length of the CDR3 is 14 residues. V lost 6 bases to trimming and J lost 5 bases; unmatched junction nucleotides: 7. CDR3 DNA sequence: TGTGCCAGCAGCCTAGCGGGAGCTAGCCACGAGCAGTACTTC. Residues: CASSLAGASHEQYF.

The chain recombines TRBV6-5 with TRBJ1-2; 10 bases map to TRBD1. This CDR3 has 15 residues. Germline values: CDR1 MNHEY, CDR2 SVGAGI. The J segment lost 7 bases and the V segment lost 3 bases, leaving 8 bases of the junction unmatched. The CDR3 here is CASSYSPGQGFGYTF. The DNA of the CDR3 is TGTGCCAGCAGTTATTCTCCGGGACAGGGGTTTGGCTACACCTTC.

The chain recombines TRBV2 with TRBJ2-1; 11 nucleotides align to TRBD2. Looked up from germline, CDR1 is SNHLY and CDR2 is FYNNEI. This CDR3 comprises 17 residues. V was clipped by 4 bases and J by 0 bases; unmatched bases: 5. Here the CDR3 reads CASSGALAGGSYNEQFF. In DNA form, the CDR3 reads TGTGCCAGCAGTGGGGCCCTAGCGGGAGGCTCCTACAATGAGCAGTTCTTC.

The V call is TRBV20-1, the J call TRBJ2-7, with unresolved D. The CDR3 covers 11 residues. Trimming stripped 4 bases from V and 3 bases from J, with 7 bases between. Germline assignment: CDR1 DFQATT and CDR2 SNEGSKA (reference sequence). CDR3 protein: CSATDFYEQYF. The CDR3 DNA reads TGCAGTGCTACTGACTTCTACGAGCAGTACTTC.

In nucleotides, the CDR3 is TGTGCCAGCTCACCACGGGCGTTAACAGGGGTATCCTCCTACGAGCAGTACTTC. Its translation is CASSPRALTGVSSYEQYF. V and J are TRBV18 and TRBJ2-7; TRBD1 agrees at 7 bases. V gave up 1 base and J gave up 0 bases; unmatched junction bases: 12. Per the germline V gene, CDR1 is KGHSH and CDR2 is LQKENI. This CDR3 region has 18 residues.

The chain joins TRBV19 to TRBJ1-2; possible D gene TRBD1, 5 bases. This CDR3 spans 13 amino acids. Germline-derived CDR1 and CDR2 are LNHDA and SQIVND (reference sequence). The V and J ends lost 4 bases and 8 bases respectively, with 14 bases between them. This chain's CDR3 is CASSSTAQGGYTF. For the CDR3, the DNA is TGTGCCAGTAGTAGTACCGCCCAGGGCGGCTACACCTTC.

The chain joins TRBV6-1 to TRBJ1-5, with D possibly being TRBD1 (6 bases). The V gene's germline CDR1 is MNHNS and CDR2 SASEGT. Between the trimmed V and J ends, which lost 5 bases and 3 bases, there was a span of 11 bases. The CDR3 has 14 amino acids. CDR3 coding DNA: TGTGCCAGCAGTTCGGGACAACACAATCAGCCCCAGCATTTT. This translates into CASSSGQHNQPQHF.

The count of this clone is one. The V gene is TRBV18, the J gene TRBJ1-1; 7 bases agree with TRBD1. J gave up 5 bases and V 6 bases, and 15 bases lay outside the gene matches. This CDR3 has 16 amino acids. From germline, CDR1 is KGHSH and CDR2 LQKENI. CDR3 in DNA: TGTGCCAGCTCCCGAGGGGACAGCCGGAGAGGAACTGAAGCTTTCTTT. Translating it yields CASSRGDSRRGTEAFF.

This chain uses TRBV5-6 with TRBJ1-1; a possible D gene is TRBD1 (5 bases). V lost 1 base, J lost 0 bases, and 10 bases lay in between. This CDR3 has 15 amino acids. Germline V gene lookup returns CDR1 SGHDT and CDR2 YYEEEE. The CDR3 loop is CASSLFSGLNTEAFF. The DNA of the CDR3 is TGTGCCAGCAGCTTGTTCTCAGGGCTGAACACTGAAGCTTTCTTT.

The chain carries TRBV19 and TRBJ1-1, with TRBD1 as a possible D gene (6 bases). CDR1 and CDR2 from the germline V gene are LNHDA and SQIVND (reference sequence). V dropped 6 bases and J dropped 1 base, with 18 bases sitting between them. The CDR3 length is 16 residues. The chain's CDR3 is CASSPRGAHGNTEAFF. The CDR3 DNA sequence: TGTGCCAGTAGCCCGAGGGGGGCGCATGGGAACACTGAAGCTTTCTTT.

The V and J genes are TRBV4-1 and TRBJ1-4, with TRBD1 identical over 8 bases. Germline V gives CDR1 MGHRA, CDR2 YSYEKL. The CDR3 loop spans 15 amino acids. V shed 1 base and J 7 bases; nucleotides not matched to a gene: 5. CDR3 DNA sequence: TGCGCCAGCAGCCAAGCAGGGGGCGAAGGTGAAAAACTGTTTTTT. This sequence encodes CASSQAGGEGEKLFF.

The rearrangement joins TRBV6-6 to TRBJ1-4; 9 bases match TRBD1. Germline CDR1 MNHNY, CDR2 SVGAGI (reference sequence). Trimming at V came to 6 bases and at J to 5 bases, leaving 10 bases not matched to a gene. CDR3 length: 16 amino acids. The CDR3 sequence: CASRQTGGGLNEKLFF. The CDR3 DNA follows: TGTGCCAGCAGGCAGACAGGGGGTGGCCTAAATGAAAAACTGTTTTTT.

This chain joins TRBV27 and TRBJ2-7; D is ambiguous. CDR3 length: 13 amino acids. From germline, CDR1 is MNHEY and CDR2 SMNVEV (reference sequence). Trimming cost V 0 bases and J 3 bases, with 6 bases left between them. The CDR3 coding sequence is TGTGCCAGCAGTTTATCCCTAAACTACGAGCAGTACTTC. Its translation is CASSLSLNYEQYF.

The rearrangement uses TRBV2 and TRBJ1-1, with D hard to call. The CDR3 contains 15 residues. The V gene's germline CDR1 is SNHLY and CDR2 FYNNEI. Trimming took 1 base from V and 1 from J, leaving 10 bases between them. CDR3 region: CASSEGQSKNTEAFF. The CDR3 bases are TGTGCCAGCAGTGAAGGTCAGTCTAAGAACACTGAAGCTTTCTTT.

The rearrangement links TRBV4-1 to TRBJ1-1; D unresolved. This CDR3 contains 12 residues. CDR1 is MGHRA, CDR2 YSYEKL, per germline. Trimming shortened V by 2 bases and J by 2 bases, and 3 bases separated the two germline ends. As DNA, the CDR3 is TGCGCCAGCAGCCAAAAAAACACTGAAGCTTTCTTT. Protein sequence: CASSQKNTEAFF.

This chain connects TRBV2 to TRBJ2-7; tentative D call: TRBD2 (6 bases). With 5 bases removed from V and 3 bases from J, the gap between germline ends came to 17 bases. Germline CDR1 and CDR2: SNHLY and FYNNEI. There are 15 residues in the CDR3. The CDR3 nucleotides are TGTGCCAGCAGTCCCGCGGGGATCCATCGCTACGAGCAGTACTTC. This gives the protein CASSPAGIHRYEQYF.

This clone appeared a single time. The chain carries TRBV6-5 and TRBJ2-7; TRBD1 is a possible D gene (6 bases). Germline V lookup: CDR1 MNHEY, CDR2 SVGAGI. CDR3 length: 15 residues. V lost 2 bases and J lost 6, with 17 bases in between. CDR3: CASSYAQGDYSEQYF. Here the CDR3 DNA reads TGTGCCAGCAGTTACGCACAGGGCGACTACTCCGAGCAGTACTTC.

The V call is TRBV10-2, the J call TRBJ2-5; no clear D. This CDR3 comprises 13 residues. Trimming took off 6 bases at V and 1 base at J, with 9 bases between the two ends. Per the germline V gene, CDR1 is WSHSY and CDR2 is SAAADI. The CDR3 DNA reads TGCGCCAGCAGGAGACAAATCCAAGAGACCCAGTACTTC. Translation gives CASRRQIQETQYF.